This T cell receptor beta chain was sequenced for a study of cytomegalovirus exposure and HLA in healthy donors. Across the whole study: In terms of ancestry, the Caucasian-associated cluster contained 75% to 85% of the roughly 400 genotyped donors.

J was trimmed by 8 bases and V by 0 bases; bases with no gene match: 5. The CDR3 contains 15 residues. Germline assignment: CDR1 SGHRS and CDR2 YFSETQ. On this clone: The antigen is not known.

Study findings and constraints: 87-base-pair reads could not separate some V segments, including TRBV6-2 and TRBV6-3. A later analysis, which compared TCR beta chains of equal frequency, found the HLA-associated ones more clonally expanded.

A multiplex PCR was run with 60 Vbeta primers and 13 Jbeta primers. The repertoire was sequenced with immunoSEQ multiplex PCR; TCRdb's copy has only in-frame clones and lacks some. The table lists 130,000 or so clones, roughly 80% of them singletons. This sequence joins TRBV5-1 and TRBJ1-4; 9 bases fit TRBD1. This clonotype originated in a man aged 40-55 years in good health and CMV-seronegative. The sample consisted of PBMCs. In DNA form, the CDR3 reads TGCGCCAGCAGCTTGGTGGGACAGGGTTGGGAAAAACTGTTTTTT. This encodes CASSLVGQGWEKLFF.